This TCR beta chain was sequenced for a study of blood T cell repertoires in COVID-19. Study background: From the United States, Italy and Spain came samples of acute and convalescent COVID-19.

Only in-frame clones appear in the TCRdb table, and some are missing; sequencing was by immunoSEQ multiplex PCR. The sample lists roughly 290,000 clones; roughly nine tenths were seen once. This clone was counted only a few times. Each recovered donor of Cohort 3 presented with two negative PCRs, clearance, or symptom resolution. Material for sequencing was PBMCs or T cells enriched from blood (not recorded which). The receptor's source is a middle-aged woman who had recovered from COVID-19.

The CDR3 protein is CASSAEVMQPQHF. The CDR3, as DNA: TGTGCCAGCAGCGCAGAAGTTATGCAGCCCCAGCATTTT. The rearrangement links TRBV28 to TRBJ1-5; no clear D gene. The CDR3 totals 13 residues. CDR1 and CDR2 (germline): MDHEN, SYDVKM. V was pared by 6 bases and J by 7 bases, with 13 bases between.